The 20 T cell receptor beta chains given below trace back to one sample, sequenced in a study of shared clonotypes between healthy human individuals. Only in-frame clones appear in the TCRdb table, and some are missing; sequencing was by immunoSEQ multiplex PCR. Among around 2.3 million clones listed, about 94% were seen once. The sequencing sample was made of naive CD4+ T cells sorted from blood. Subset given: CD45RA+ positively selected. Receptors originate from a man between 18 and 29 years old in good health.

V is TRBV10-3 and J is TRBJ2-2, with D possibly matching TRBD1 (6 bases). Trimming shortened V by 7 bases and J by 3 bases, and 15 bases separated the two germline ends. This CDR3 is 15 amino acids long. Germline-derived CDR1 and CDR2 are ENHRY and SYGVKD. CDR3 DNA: TGTGCCATCAAGAAACAGGGTGTCGACACCGGGGAGCTGTTTTTT. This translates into CAIKKQGVDTGELFF.

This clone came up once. The CDR3, as DNA: TGTGCCATCAGTGACCTCGTGGGGAACACTGAAGCTTTCTTT. Its protein product is CAISDLVGNTEAFF. The genes are TRBV10-3 and TRBJ1-1, with unresolved D. Trimming shortened V by 3 bases and J by 1 base, and 9 bases separated the two germline ends. From germline, CDR1 is ENHRY and CDR2 SYGVKD. This CDR3 is built from 14 residues.

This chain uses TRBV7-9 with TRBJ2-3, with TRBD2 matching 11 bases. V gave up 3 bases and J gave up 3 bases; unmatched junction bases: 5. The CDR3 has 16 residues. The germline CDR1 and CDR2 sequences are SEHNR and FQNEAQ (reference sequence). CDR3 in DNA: TGTGCCAGCAGCTTTAGCGGGGGGGTTGGGACAGATACGCAGTATTTT. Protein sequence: CASSFSGGVGTDTQYF.

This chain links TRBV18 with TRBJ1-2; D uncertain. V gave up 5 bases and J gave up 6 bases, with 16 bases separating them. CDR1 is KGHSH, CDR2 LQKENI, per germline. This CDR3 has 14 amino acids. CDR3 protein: CASSKAGVSDGYTF. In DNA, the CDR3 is TGTGCCAGCTCAAAGGCAGGAGTTTCGGATGGCTACACCTTC.

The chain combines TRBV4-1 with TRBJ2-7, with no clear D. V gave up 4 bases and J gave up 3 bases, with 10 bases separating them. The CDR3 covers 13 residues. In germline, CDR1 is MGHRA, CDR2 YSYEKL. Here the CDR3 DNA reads TGCGCCAGCAGCCGCCAGTCGGGCTACGAGCAGTACTTC. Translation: CASSRQSGYEQYF.

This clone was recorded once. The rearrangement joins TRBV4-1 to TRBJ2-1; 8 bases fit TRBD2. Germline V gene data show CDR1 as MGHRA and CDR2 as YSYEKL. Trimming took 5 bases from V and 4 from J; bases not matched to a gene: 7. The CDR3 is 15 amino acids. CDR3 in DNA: TGCGCCAGCAGCAGCGGGGGTGGTCCTTACAATGAGCAGTTCTTC. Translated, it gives CASSSGGGPYNEQFF.

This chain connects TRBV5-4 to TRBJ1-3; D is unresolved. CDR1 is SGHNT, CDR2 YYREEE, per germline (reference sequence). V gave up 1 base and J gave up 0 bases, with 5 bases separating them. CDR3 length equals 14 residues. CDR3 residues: CASSLKSSGNTIYF. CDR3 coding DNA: TGTGCCAGCAGCTTGAAGTCCTCTGGAAACACCATATATTTT.

CDR3 region: CASSEGAGEFYEQYF. Written as DNA, the CDR3 is TGTGCCAGCAGCGAAGGGGCGGGAGAGTTCTACGAGCAGTACTTC. The gene calls are TRBV7-6 and TRBJ2-7; 7 nucleotides line up with TRBD2. The V and J ends lost 5 bases and 3 bases, in that order; junction bases with no gene match: 10. This CDR3 has 15 residues. CDR1 SGHVS and CDR2 FNYEAQ come from the germline V gene.

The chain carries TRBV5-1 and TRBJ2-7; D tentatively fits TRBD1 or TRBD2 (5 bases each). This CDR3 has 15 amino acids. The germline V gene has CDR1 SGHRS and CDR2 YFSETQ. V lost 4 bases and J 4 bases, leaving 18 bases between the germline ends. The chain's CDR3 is CASSPEPGTEYEQYF. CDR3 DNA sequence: TGCGCCAGCAGCCCAGAACCCGGGACCGAATACGAGCAGTACTTC. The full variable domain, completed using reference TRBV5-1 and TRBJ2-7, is KAGVTQTPRYLIKTRGQQVTLSCSPISGHRSVSWYQQTPGQGLQFLFEYFSETQRNKGNFPGRFSGRQFSNSRSEMNVSTLELGDSALYLCASSPEPGTEYEQYFGPGTRLTVT.

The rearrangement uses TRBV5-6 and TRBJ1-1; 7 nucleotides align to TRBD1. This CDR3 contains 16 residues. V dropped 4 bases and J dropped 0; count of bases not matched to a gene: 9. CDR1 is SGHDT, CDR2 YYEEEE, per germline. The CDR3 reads CASSPIFRGMNTEAFF. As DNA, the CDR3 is TGTGCCAGCAGCCCCATATTCAGGGGGATGAACACTGAAGCTTTCTTT.

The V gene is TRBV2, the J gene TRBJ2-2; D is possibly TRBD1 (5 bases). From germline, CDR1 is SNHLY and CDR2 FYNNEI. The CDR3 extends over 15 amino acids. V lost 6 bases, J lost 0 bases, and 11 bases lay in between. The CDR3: CASRQQGSNTGELFF. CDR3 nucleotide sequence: TGTGCCAGCAGGCAGCAGGGTTCGAACACCGGGGAGCTGTTTTTT.

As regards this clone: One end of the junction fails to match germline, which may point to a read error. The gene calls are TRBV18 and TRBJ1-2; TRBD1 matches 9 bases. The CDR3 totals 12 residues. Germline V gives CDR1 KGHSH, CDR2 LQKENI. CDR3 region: CASNTGTGTHQF. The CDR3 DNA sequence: TGTGCCAGCAACACCGGGACAGGGACCCATCAATTC. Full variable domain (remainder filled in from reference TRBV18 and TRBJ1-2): NAGVMQNPRHLVRRRGQEARLRCSPMKGHSHVYWYRQLPEEGLKFMVYLQKENIIDESGMPKERFSAEFPKEGPSILRIQQVVRGDSAAYFCASNTGTGTHQFGSGTRLTVV.

Written as DNA, the CDR3 is TGTGCCAGCACCCAGGGATGGAATTCACCCCTCCACTTT. Translated: CASTQGWNSPLHF. The rearrangement links TRBV7-9 to TRBJ1-6, with D possibly TRBD1 on 5 matching bases. Trimming shortened V by 7 bases and J by 7 bases, and 11 bases separated the two germline ends. The CDR3 runs to 13 residues. Germline V gene lookup returns CDR1 SEHNR and CDR2 FQNEAQ (reference sequence). Together with reference TRBV7-9 and TRBJ1-6, the CDR3 gives the full variable domain: DTGVSQNPRHKITKRGQNVTFRCDPISEHNRLYWYRQTLGQGPEFLTYFQNEAQLEKSRLLSDRFSAERPKGSFSTLEIQRTEQGDSAMYLCASTQGWNSPLHFGNGTRLTVT.

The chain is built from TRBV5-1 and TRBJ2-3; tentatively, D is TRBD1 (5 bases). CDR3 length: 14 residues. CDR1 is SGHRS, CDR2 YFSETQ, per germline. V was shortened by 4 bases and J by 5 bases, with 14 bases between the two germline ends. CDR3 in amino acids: CASSPTAGLDTQYF. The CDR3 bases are TGCGCCAGCAGCCCCACGGCAGGGTTAGATACGCAGTATTTT.

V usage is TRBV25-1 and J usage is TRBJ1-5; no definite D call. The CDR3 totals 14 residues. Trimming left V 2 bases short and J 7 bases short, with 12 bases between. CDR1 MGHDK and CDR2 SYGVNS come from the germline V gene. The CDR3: CASSEGGSWQPQHF. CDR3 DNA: TGTGCCAGCAGTGAAGGCGGGTCTTGGCAGCCCCAGCATTTT. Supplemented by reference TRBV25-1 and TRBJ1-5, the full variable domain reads EADIYQTPRYLVIGTGKKITLECSQTMGHDKMYWYQQDPGMELHLIHYSYGVNSTEKGDLSSESTVSRIRTEHFPLTLESARPSHTSQYLCASSEGGSWQPQHFGDGTRLSIL.

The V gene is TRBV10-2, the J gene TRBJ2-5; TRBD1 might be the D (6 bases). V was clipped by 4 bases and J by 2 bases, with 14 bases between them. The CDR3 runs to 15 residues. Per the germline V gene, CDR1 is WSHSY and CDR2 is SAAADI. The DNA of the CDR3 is TGCGCCAGCAGTGGGGGGACAAATGATCAAGAGACCCAGTACTTC. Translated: CASSGGTNDQETQYF.

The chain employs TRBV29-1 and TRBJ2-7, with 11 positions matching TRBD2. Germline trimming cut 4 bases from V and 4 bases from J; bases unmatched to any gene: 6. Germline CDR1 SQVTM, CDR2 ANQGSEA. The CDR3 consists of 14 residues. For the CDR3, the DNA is TGCAGCGTTGCCAATAGCGGGGGGGCTTACGAGCAGTACTTC. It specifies CSVANSGGAYEQYF.

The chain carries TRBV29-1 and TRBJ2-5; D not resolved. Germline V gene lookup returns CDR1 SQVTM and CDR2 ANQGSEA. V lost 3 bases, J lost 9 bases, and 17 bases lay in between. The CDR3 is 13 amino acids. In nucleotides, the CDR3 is TGCAGCGTTGACGTCCCCCGTATCGCGGCCCAGTACTTC. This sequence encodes CSVDVPRIAAQYF.

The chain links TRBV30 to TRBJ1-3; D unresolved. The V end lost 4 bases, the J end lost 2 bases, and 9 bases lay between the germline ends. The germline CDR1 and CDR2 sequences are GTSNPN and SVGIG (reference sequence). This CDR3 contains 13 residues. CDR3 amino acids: CAWTYPPGNTIYF. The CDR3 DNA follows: TGTGCCTGGACGTATCCTCCTGGAAACACCATATATTTT.

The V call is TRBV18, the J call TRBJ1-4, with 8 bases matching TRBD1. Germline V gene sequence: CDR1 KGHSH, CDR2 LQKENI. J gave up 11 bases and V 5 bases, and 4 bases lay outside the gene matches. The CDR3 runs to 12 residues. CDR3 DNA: TGTGCCAGCTCATCGGACAGGGTCAAACTGTTTTTT. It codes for CASSSDRVKLFF. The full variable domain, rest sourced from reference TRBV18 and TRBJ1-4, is NAGVMQNPRHLVRRRGQEARLRCSPMKGHSHVYWYRQLPEEGLKFMVYLQKENIIDESGMPKERFSAEFPKEGPSILRIQQVVRGDSAAYFCASSSDRVKLFFGSGTQLSVL.